Described below is a single T cell receptor (beta chain) sequence and its context. What it binds is unknown. It was with a sample-barcoded 5' primer and a J-beta primer mix that a second PCR of roughly 7 to 12 cycles was run. TCRdb re-analysed the 5' RACE reads in MiXCR, keeping a single row per CDR3 protein. The sample includes some 1,800,000 distinct CDR3 sequences, about two fifths of them seen just once. This CDR3 comprises 15 residues. The V end lost 7 bases, the J end lost 2 bases, and 16 bases lay between the germline ends. The germline CDR1 and CDR2 sequences are SGHRS and YFSETQ. Every participating donor contributed approximately 9.5 milliliters of peripheral blood through a draw. The data are from a study of blood T cells in healthy people across ages. Study findings and constraints: While age rose, TCR beta diversity per million T cells dropped in a roughly linear way.

This TCR was sampled from a human donor in good health. Sequencing was carried out using blood. The gene calls are TRBV5-1 and TRBJ2-1; either TRBD1 or TRBD2 may fit D (6 bases each). CDR3 sequence reads: CASRERGDTYNEQFF. The CDR3 region has the DNA TGCGCCAGCCGAGAGAGGGGGGACACCTACAATGAGCAGTTCTTC.